This entry lists 6 T cell receptor beta chains sequenced from one sample in a study of T cell changes during pregnancy in multiple sclerosis. Only in-frame clones appear in the TCRdb table, and some are missing; sequencing was by immunoSEQ multiplex PCR. The sample includes tens of thousands of clones, roughly 90% seen only once; the top ten take less than 5.5%. The sample here was CD8+ T cells from peripheral blood mononuclear cells, taken before pregnancy. The receptor set was obtained from a female donor with multiple sclerosis, enrolled in a pregnancy study.

This sequence joins TRBV19 and TRBJ2-7, with 12 bases matching TRBD1. The V gene end was trimmed by 5 bases and the J gene end by 3 bases; junction bases not matched to a gene: 5. The CDR3 extends over 15 amino acids. CDR1 is LNHDA and CDR2 is SQIVND in the germline V gene (reference sequence). CDR3 protein: CASSSGTGGFYEQYF. The CDR3 nucleotides read TGTGCCAGTAGTTCGGGGACAGGGGGCTTCTACGAGCAGTACTTC.

This clone was counted once. The gene calls are TRBV2 and TRBJ2-1, with D unclear. There are 11 residues in the CDR3. V was shortened by 6 bases and J by 5 bases, with 5 bases between the two germline ends. Germline CDR1 reads SNHLY; CDR2 reads FYNNEI. Written as DNA, the CDR3 is TGTGCCAGCAGCCCTAACAATGAGCAGTTCTTC. It encodes CASSPNNEQFF.

The chain carries TRBV29-1 and TRBJ2-3; unclear D gene. The CDR3 sequence is 12 residues long. V shed 4 bases and J shed 2 bases, with 7 bases lying between them. Germline loops: CDR1 SQVTM, CDR2 ANQGSEA. This CDR3 reads CSVGLDTDTQYF. The CDR3, as DNA: TGCAGCGTTGGACTTGACACAGATACGCAGTATTTT.

The V call is TRBV15, the J call TRBJ1-2; D might be TRBD1 (5 bases). With 5 bases removed from V and 7 bases from J, the gap between germline ends came to 14 bases. CDR3 size: 13 residues. Germline loops: CDR1 LNHNV, CDR2 YYDKDF (reference sequence). The CDR3 is CATSAGGGLGYTF. In DNA form, the CDR3 reads TGTGCCACCAGCGCAGGCGGGGGTCTTGGCTACACCTTC.

The chain joins TRBV15 to TRBJ1-2; tentative D call: TRBD1 (5 bases). Germline V CDR1 and CDR2: LNHNV, YYDKDF (reference sequence). The CDR3 is made up of 14 amino acids. Trimming stripped 1 base from V and 4 bases from J, with 10 bases between. CDR3 sequence: CATSRAQGVYGYTF. The DNA of the CDR3 is TGTGCCACCAGCAGAGCCCAGGGCGTCTATGGCTACACCTTC.

This chain joins TRBV27 and TRBJ2-3; D perhaps matches TRBD2 (5 bases). This CDR3 region has 15 residues. V was trimmed by 1 base and J by 1 base, leaving 9 bases between them. The germline gives CDR1 MNHEY, CDR2 SMNVEV (reference sequence). The CDR3 bases are TGTGCCAGCAGTTTATGGACTGAAGGCACAGATACGCAGTATTTT. This gives the protein CASSLWTEGTDTQYF.